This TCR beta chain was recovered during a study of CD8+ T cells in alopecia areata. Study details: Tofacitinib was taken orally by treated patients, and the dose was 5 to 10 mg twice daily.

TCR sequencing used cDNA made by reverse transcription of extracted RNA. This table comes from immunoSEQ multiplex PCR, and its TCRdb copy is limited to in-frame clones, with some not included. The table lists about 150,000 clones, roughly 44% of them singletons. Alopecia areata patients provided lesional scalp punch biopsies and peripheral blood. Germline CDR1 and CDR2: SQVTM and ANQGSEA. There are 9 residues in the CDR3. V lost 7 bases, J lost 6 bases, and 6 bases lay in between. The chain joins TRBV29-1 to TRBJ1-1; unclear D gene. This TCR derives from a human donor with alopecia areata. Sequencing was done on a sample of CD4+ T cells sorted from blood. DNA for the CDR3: TGCAGCGCCGCCCCTGAAGCTTTCTTT. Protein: CSAAPEAFF.